This T cell receptor (beta chain) emerged from a study of cytomegalovirus exposure and HLA in healthy donors. Remarks on this clone: Its antigen is not known.

Overall study results and limits: Compared with the roughly 670-donor mean, an Asian-associated ancestry cluster reportedly had fewer N-insertions, according to a later analysis. In a later analysis, a missense DCLRE1C variant was linked to TCR beta V- and J-gene trimming.

The PCR made use of 60 Vbeta and 13 Jbeta primers. Profiled with immunoSEQ multiplex PCR; TCRdb holds only in-frame clones, not every one. This sample has 180,000 or so clones; around four fifths occur once, and the top ten carry approximately 1.5%. The ends lost 6 bases at V and 6 bases at J; junction bases unmatched: 8. CDR3 length: 15 amino acids. CDR1 is SGHNT and CDR2 is YYREEE in the germline V gene (reference sequence). Sequencing was performed on PBMCs. This TCR was recovered from a young man in good health and CMV-seronegative. V gene TRBV5-4 combines with J gene TRBJ1-4, with 10 nucleotides matching TRBD1. The CDR3 is CASTSRDRGDEKLFF. The CDR3 nucleotides read TGTGCCAGCACCAGCCGGGACAGGGGAGATGAAAAACTGTTTTTT.